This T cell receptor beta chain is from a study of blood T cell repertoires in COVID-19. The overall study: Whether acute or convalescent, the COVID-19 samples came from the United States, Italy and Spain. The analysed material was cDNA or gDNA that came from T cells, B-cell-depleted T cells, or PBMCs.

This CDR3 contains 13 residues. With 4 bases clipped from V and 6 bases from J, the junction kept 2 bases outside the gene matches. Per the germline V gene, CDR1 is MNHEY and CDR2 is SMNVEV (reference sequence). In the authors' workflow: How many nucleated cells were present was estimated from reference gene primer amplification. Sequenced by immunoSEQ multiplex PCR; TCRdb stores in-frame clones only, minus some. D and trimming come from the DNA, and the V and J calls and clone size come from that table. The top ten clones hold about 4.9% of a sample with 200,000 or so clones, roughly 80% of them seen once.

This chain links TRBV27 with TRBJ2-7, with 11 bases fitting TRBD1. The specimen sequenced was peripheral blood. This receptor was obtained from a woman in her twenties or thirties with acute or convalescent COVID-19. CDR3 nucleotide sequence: TGTGCCAGCAGTTGGACAGGGGGCCGCGAGCAGTACTTC. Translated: CASSWTGGREQYF.